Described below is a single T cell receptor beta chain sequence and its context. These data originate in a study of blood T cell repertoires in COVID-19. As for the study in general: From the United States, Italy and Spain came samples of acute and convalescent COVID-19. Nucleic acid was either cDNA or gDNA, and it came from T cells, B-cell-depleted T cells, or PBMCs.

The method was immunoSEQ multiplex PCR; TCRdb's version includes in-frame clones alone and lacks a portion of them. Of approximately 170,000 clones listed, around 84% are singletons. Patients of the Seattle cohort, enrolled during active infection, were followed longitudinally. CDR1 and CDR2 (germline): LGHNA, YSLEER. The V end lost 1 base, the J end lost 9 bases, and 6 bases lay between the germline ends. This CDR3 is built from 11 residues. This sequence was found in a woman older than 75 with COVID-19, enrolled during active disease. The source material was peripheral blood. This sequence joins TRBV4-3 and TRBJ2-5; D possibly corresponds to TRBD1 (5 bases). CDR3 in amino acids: CASSQVRAQYF. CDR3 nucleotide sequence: TGCGCCAGCAGCCAAGTCAGGGCCCAGTACTTC.